This record covers a single TCR beta chain. This specimen belongs to a study of STAT5B mutations in CD4+ large granular lymphocyte leukemia. The CDR3 runs 15 residues. Germline CDR1 and CDR2: SQVTM and ANQGSEA. V was pared by 4 bases and J by 7 bases, with 8 bases of the junction left unmatched. Libraries were prepared by immunoSEQ multiplex PCR; TCRdb keeps only in-frame clonotypes and omits some of them. This sample has about 10,000 clones, with around 85% found just once. The sequence was obtained from a man between 60 and 75 years old with CD4+ T-cell large granular lymphocyte leukemia. This chain links TRBV29-1 with TRBJ2-1, with TRBD2 identical over 12 bases. Input material: PBMCs. The DNA of the CDR3 is TGCAGCGTTGCCCCGACTAGCGGGAGTTTTAATGAGCAGTTCTTC. It yields the protein CSVAPTSGSFNEQFF.